One sample yielded the 10 T cell receptor beta chains listed below, sequenced in a study of T cell responses to AZD1222 COVID-19 vaccine. Sequencing was performed with immunoSEQ multiplex PCR; in TCRdb, only in-frame clones are kept and a portion is missing. The repertoire has 100,000 to 150,000 clones, over 80% of them found once; the top ten carry about 5.6%. The specimen comprised peripheral blood, sampled on day 0 of AZD1222 vaccination. The receptors here all came from an adult in good health.

This chain joins TRBV19 and TRBJ2-1; TRBD1 aligns across 8 bases. With V trimmed by 2 bases and J by 7 bases, 4 bases remained unmatched. This CDR3 spans 14 amino acids. The V gene's germline CDR1 is LNHDA and CDR2 SQIVND (reference sequence). CDR3 residues: CASSIQGAWNEQFF. DNA for the CDR3: TGTGCCAGTAGTATACAGGGGGCTTGGAATGAGCAGTTCTTC.

The gene calls are TRBV6-6 and TRBJ1-5; D is possibly TRBD1 (6 bases). The length of the CDR3 is 16 residues. V lost 6 bases and J lost 6, with 21 bases in between. Germline loops: CDR1 MNHNY, CDR2 SVGAGI (reference sequence). The CDR3 DNA sequence: TGTGCCAGCAGCCTCCTGGGGCCGGGGGCATCTCAGCCCCAGCATTTT. Translated: CASSLLGPGASQPQHF.

This clone came up once. V usage is TRBV15 and J usage is TRBJ2-3; 7 bases match TRBD2. The CDR3 sequence is 14 residues long. V dropped 6 bases and J dropped 2; count of bases not matched to a gene: 5. The germline V gene has CDR1 LNHNV and CDR2 YYDKDF (reference sequence). The CDR3 DNA reads TGTGCCACCAGACTTGCGGGAGACACAGATACGCAGTATTTT. Translated, it gives CATRLAGDTDTQYF. Based on the CDR3 plus reference TRBV15 and TRBJ2-3, the full variable domain is DAMVIQNPRYQVTQFGKPVTLSCSQTLNHNVMYWYQQKSSQAPKLLFHYYDKDFNNEADTPDNFQSRRPNTSFCFLDIRSPGLGDTAMYLCATRLAGDTDTQYFGPGTRLTVL.

This sequence joins TRBV29-1 and TRBJ2-5; 9 bases match TRBD1. Germline assignment: CDR1 SQVTM and CDR2 ANQGSEA. V shed 4 bases, J shed 5 bases, and the junction held 8 bases outside the gene matches. The CDR3 spans 14 residues. The CDR3 spells CSVAGTGIRETQYF. For the CDR3, the DNA is TGCAGCGTTGCCGGGACAGGGATTCGGGAGACCCAGTACTTC.

The V gene is TRBV6-5, the J gene TRBJ2-7; 7 bases fit TRBD2. The CDR3 covers 13 residues. Germline CDR1 MNHEY, CDR2 SVGAGI. After removal of 6 bases from V and 2 bases from J, the junction contained 4 bases not matched to a gene. The CDR3 protein is CASSREETYEQYF. DNA for the CDR3: TGTGCCAGCAGCCGGGAGGAAACCTACGAGCAGTACTTC.

The chain recombines TRBV28 with TRBJ1-6; no clear D gene. V was cut by 6 bases and J by 10 bases, with 16 bases left in between. This CDR3 contains 14 residues. Germline V gene sequence: CDR1 MDHEN, CDR2 SYDVKM. In DNA form, the CDR3 reads TGTGCCAGCAGCCCTGGGTCTGGTTTCTCACCCCTCCACTTT. It encodes CASSPGSGFSPLHF.

Notes on this clone: The germline gene is not matched at one end of the junction; a read error may be the cause. The V gene is TRBV7-9, the J gene TRBJ1-5, with 8 bases fitting TRBD1. CDR1 SEHNR and CDR2 FQNEAQ come from the germline V gene (reference sequence). The CDR3 runs 18 residues. This CDR3 reads CANSSGQGRGYSNQPQHF. The CDR3 region has the DNA TGTGCCAACAGCAGCGGACAGGGAAGAGGGTATAGCAATCAGCCCCAGCATTTT.

This rearrangement joins TRBV7-2 to TRBJ2-2, with D unresolved. The CDR3 extends over 15 amino acids. V gave up 5 bases and J gave up 5 bases, with 15 bases separating them. In germline, CDR1 is SGHTA, CDR2 FQGNSA. CDR3 bases: TGTGCCAGCAGCCCCGTCCGGACCTTAACCGGGGAGCTGTTTTTT. This codes for CASSPVRTLTGELFF.

This clone appeared once. J is TRBJ2-3 and V is TRBV7-9; tentative D call: TRBD2 (6 bases). The V gene's germline CDR1 is SEHNR and CDR2 FQNEAQ (reference sequence). The V and J ends lost 1 base and 1 base respectively, with 6 bases between them. The CDR3 sequence is 14 residues long. For the CDR3, the DNA is TGTGCCAGCAGCTTAGGGAGGGGCACAGATACGCAGTATTTT. Translating it yields CASSLGRGTDTQYF.

The gene calls are TRBV28 and TRBJ1-2; 9 bases fit TRBD1. From germline, CDR1 is MDHEN and CDR2 SYDVKM. V lost 5 bases and J lost 4; bases outside the gene matches: 8. The CDR3 is made up of 15 amino acids. The CDR3 protein is CASSPGDRESYGYTF. CDR3 bases: TGTGCCAGCAGTCCCGGGGACAGGGAGAGCTATGGCTACACCTTC.